A single sample gave rise to the 4 T cell receptor beta chains below, sequenced in a study of T-cell memory formation after mild COVID-19. TCRdb re-derived calls from the 5' RACE reads in MiXCR, one entry per CDR3 protein. The sample yields about 620,000 distinct CDR3 sequences, approximately 18% seen once. The specimen sequenced was PBMCs or a T cell subset sorted from them (not recorded which). These TCRs come from an adult woman who had mild COVID-19 (a few samples of this study predate the infection). Cell type and time point are not known.

This clonotype has only a few counts. V usage is TRBV18 and J usage is TRBJ2-3, with D hard to call. Germline CDR1 and CDR2: KGHSH and LQKENI. V lost 2 bases and J 2 bases, leaving 11 bases between the germline ends. There are 15 residues in the CDR3. As DNA, the CDR3 is TGTGCCAGCTCACCAGGCGAACTTCTCACAGATACGCAGTATTTT. The encoded protein is CASSPGELLTDTQYF.

This clonotype was counted only a few times. As DNA, the CDR3 is TGTGCCAGCAGTGACCTAGCGGGGCATTACGAGCAGTACTTC. Its protein product is CASSDLAGHYEQYF. The chain is built from TRBV2 and TRBJ2-7; 9 bases map to TRBD2. This CDR3 is built from 14 residues. Germline CDR1 SNHLY, CDR2 FYNNEI. V shed 3 bases, J shed 4 bases, and the junction held 4 bases outside the gene matches.

This clonotype was detected a few times. The chain carries TRBV7-9 and TRBJ2-4; D is ambiguous. Per germline, CDR1 SEHNR and CDR2 FQNEAQ (reference sequence). Between the trimmed V and J ends, which lost 4 bases and 4 bases, there was a span of 17 bases. This CDR3 region has 16 residues. The CDR3 protein is CASSSASGNGKNIQYF. DNA for the CDR3: TGTGCCAGCAGCTCGGCCTCTGGAAACGGAAAAAACATTCAGTACTTC. The variable domain in full, completed from reference TRBV7-9 and TRBJ2-4, reads DTGVSQNPRHKITKRGQNVTFRCDPISEHNRLYWYRQTLGQGPEFLTYFQNEAQLEKSRLLSDRFSAERPKGSFSTLEIQRTEQGDSAMYLCASSSASGNGKNIQYFGAGTRLSVL.

Only a few counts were recorded for this clonotype. The genes are TRBV5-4 and TRBJ2-2, with D possibly being TRBD1 or TRBD2 (5 bases each). This CDR3 has 15 amino acids. Germline V lookup: CDR1 SGHNT, CDR2 YYREEE (reference sequence). V lost 4 bases, J lost 7 bases, and 17 bases lay in between. The CDR3 loop reads CASSPTTERGGELFF. CDR3 nucleotides: TGTGCCAGCAGCCCAACGACAGAGAGGGGCGGGGAGCTGTTTTTT.